The 3 T cell receptor beta chains reported below all come from one sample, sequenced in a study of blood T cell repertoires in COVID-19. TCRdb's copy holds only in-frame clones and misses some; the assay was immunoSEQ multiplex PCR. The data contain fewer than 200,000 clones, roughly 84% of them seen just once; the ten biggest clones take up about 11%. The specimen was peripheral blood. All receptors come from a man in his sixties or seventies with active or convalescent COVID-19.

V usage is TRBV27 and J usage is TRBJ2-5; TRBD2 agrees at 9 bases. The CDR3 length is 17 residues. V dropped 5 bases and J dropped 4; count of bases not matched to a gene: 14. Per germline, CDR1 MNHEY and CDR2 SMNVEV (reference sequence). The CDR3 nucleotides read TGTGCCAGCAGTGAGTGGAGCGGGAGGTTGGTAGGAGAGACCCAGTACTTC. As protein: CASSEWSGRLVGETQYF.

V and J are TRBV6-5 and TRBJ1-1; 7 nucleotides align to TRBD1. V shed 7 bases and J 5 bases; nucleotides not matched to a gene: 10. Germline V gene lookup returns CDR1 MNHEY and CDR2 SVGAGI. This CDR3 has 14 residues. The CDR3 DNA reads TGTGCCAGCACAAAACAGGGGCCCGGGACTGAAGCTTTCTTT. This encodes CASTKQGPGTEAFF.

The chain links TRBV11-3 to TRBJ2-5; D is possibly TRBD2 (7 bases). This CDR3 comprises 13 residues. V was shortened by 5 bases and J by 4 bases, with 11 bases between the two germline ends. Germline loops: CDR1 SGHNT, CDR2 YENEEA. The CDR3 is CASSRGAGETQYF. The CDR3, as DNA: TGTGCCAGCAGCCGGGGGGCCGGAGAGACCCAGTACTTC.